This entry features one T cell receptor (beta chain) sequence. Its antigen has not been determined. Qualities for individual bases were not recorded, and no much larger clone is one base off. The same CDR3 arises from other DNA sequences in this sample as well. The data were taken from a study of blood T cell repertoires in COVID-19 (dated by TCRdb to 2020 to 2021). For the study in its entirety: Samples covering the acute and convalescent phases of COVID-19 were provided by collaborators in the United States, Italy and Spain. A de-identified subject ID, COVID-19 status, age in years and sex were almost always included in the sample metadata. Deeply sampled blood TCRbeta repertoires from subjects exposed to, actively infected with, or recovered from COVID-19 were included in the dataset. HLA class I and class II types, where available, came from metadata supplied by the sample provider rather than from assay-based typing. The prospective study material was composed of cDNA or gDNA derived from T cells, B-cell-depleted T cells, or PBMCs. A freely available public database, intended as a resource for researchers studying the immune response to SARS-CoV-2, is where the repertoires were released. The samples were drawn from two sources: the first 160 participants of the ongoing ImmuneRACE study, and 1,254 subjects contributed by 6 global collaborators.

Results the study describes overall, beyond this receptor: The quantity of clinical and demographic metadata differed by source and by participant and was supplied without curation.

Each collaborating institution followed its own protocols to collect whole blood in K2EDTA tubes. For TCRbeta analysis, collaborators shipped samples as frozen whole blood, isolated PBMCs, or DNA extracted from either of those sample types. TCRbeta CDR3 regions were amplified from genomic DNA using the immunoSEQ Assay, a bias-controlled multiplex PCR. On the authors' methods: Within the assay, amplification of reference gene primers was used to estimate how many nucleated cells each sample contained. To quantify the absolute abundance of each unique TCRbeta CDR3 rearrangement, sequence reads were collapsed and filtered. For each sample, productive Simpson clonality was calculated as the square root of Simpson's diversity index across productive rearrangements. Not all clones reach the TCRdb copy of this immuneACCESS table, which keeps in-frame sequences only. Checked studies attribute under half of the gap to unresolved V genes and leave the rest unexplained. That table furnishes V, J and clone size, whereas the DNA furnished D and trimming. The sample contains around 170,000 clones, approximately 88% of them found a single time. Clones ranked in the top ten supply more than 3.5% of the sample.

The sample taken for sequencing was peripheral blood. This TCR was recovered from a woman aged 25 to 39 with acute or convalescent COVID-19.

The CDR3 is CASSPYNEQFF. The DNA sequence is as follows: TGTGCCAGCAGTCCTTACAATGAGCAGTTCTTC. The sequence links TRBV28 to TRBJ2-1; the D segment cannot be called with confidence. The V and J ends are trimmed by 5 bases and 4 bases, leaving 3 bases between them. CDR3 length: 11 amino acids, cysteine to phenylalanine. Only the CDR3 DNA is retained, 33 bases long and in frame from the first base. CDR1 and CDR2 (MDHEN, SYDVKM) derive from the germline V gene.